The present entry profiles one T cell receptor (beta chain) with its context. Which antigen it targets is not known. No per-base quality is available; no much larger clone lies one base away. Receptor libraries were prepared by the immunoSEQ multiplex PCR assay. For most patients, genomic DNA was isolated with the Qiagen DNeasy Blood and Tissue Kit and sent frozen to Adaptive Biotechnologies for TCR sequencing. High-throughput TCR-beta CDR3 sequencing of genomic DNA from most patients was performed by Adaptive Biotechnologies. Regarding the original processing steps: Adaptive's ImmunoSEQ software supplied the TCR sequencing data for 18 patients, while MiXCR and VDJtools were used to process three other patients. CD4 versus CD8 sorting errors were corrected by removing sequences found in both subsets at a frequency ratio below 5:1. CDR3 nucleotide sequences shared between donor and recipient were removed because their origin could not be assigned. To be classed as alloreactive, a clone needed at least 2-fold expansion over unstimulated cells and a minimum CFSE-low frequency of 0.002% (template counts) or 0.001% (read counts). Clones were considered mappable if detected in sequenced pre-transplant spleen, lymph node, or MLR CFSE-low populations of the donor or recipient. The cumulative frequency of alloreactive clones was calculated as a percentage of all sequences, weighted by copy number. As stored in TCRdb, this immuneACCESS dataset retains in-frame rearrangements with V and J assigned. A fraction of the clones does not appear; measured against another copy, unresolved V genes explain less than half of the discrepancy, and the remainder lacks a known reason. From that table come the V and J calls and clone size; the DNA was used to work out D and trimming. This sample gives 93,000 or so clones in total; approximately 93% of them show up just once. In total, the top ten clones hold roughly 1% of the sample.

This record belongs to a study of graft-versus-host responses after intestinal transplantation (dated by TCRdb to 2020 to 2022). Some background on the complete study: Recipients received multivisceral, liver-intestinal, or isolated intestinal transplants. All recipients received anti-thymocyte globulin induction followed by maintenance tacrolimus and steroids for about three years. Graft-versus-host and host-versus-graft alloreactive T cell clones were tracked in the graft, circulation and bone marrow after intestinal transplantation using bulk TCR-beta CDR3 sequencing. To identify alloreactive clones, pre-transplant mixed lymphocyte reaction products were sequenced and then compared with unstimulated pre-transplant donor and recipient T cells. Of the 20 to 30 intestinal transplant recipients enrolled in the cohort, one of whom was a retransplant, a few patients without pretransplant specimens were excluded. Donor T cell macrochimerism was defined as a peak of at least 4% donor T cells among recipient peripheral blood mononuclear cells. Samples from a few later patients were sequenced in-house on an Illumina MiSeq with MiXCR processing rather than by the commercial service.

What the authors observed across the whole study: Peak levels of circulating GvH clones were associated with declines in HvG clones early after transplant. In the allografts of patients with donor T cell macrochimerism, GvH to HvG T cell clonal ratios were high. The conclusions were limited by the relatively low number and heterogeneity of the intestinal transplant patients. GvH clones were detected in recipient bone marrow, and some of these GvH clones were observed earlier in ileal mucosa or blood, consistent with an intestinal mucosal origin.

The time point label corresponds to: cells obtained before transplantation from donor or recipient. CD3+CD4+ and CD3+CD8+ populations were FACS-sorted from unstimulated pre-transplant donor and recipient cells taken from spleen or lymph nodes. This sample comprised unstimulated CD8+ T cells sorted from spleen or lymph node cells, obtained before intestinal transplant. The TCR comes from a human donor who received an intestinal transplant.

In nucleotides, the sequence is TGTGCCAGCAGCCACCCTATCTCCTACGAGCAGTACTTC. Translated, this is CASSHPISYEQYF. Recombination connected TRBV14 to TRBJ2-7, with no confident D gene call. The germline V gene specifies SGHDN as CDR1 and FVKESK as CDR2. V loses 3 bases, J loses 0 bases, and the germline ends lie 6 bases apart. Inclusive of the bounding cysteine and phenylalanine, the CDR3 is 13 residues long. This entry keeps only the CDR3 DNA: 39 bases, framed from base 1. With all but the CDR3 taken from the reference TRBV14 and TRBJ2-7 genes, the full variable domain is: EAGVTQFPSHSVIEKGQTVTLRCDPISGHDNLYWYRRVMGKEIKFLLHFVKESKQDESGMPNNRFLAERTGGTYSTLKVQPAELEDSGVYFCASSHPISYEQYFGPGTRLTVT.